The next 26 T cell receptor beta chains were all read from a single sample in a study of cytomegalovirus exposure and HLA in healthy donors. PCR used 60 Vbeta primers and 13 Jbeta primers. Some clones are missing from TCRdb's copy, which holds only in-frame ones; the method was immunoSEQ multiplex PCR. This sample has about 73,000 clones, with 60% to 85% found just once. The material sequenced was PBMCs. Every receptor here comes from a man aged 70 or older in good health and CMV-seronegative.

V gene TRBV18 combines with J gene TRBJ2-7; 8 bases match TRBD1. The germline gives CDR1 KGHSH, CDR2 LQKENI. The trim removed 1 base at V and 0 bases at J, leaving 5 bases unmatched. The CDR3 is 16 amino acids. For the CDR3, the DNA is TGTGCCAGCTCACCACAGGACAGGGTAAGCTCCTACGAGCAGTACTTC. Translated, it gives CASSPQDRVSSYEQYF.

The CDR3 sequence: CASRDSPYGYTF. The CDR3 DNA follows: TGTGCCAGCAGGGACAGCCCCTATGGCTACACCTTC. The chain carries TRBV28 and TRBJ1-2; D perhaps matches TRBD1 (6 bases). Germline lookup yields CDR1 MDHEN and CDR2 SYDVKM. This CDR3 has 12 residues. The germline V and J ends were trimmed by 6 bases and 4 bases, with 9 bases remaining between them.

The chain has TRBV5-1 and TRBJ1-5; D is uncertain. Germline V CDR1 and CDR2: SGHRS, YFSETQ. This CDR3 contains 16 residues. V was shortened by 0 bases and J by 2 bases, with 12 bases between the two germline ends. The CDR3 here is CASSLVGPVGNQPQHF. In DNA form, the CDR3 reads TGCGCCAGCAGCTTGGTTGGGCCAGTAGGCAATCAGCCCCAGCATTTT.

This chain uses TRBV19 with TRBJ2-1; TRBD2 aligns across 9 bases. Germline V CDR1 and CDR2: LNHDA, SQIVND (reference sequence). V shed 1 base and J 5 bases; nucleotides not matched to a gene: 3. The CDR3 sequence is 15 residues long. The CDR3 protein is CASSIGGRANNEQFF. As DNA, the CDR3 is TGTGCCAGTAGTATAGGCGGGAGGGCGAACAATGAGCAGTTCTTC.

This chain joins TRBV7-2 and TRBJ2-7, with TRBD2 matching over 7 bases. CDR3 length: 15 residues. In germline, CDR1 is SGHTA, CDR2 FQGNSA. V dropped 1 base and J dropped 3; count of bases not matched to a gene: 6. The CDR3 bases are TGTGCCAGCAGCTTAGTCCCGGGGGGTCTCTACGAGCAGTACTTC. As protein: CASSLVPGGLYEQYF. The full variable domain, with the rest looked up from reference TRBV7-2 and TRBJ2-7, is GAGVSQSPSNKVTEKGKDVELRCDPISGHTALYWYRQSLGQGLEFLIYFQGNSAPDKSGLPSDRFSAERTGGSVSTLTIQRTQQEDSAVYLCASSLVPGGLYEQYFGPGTRLTVT.

This clone was seen a handful of times. The chain recombines TRBV28 with TRBJ1-2; D is perhaps TRBD1 (6 bases). CDR1 and CDR2 (germline): MDHEN, SYDVKM. CDR3 length: 14 amino acids. Trimming removed 6 bases from V and 2 bases from J, with 13 bases in between. The chain's CDR3 is CASSPGQTNYGYTF. The CDR3 nucleotides read TGTGCCAGCAGCCCTGGACAGACCAACTATGGCTACACCTTC.

This clone was seen a few times. J is TRBJ1-1 and V is TRBV9; weak D call: TRBD1 (6 bases). Germline V CDR1 and CDR2: SGDLS, YYNGEE. V was cut by 3 bases and J by 3 bases, with 9 bases left in between. The CDR3 consists of 13 residues. CDR3 residues: CASSANRDTEAFF. In DNA form, the CDR3 reads TGTGCCAGCAGCGCCAACAGGGACACTGAAGCTTTCTTT.

This clone was detected only a few times. The J gene is TRBJ1-3, the V gene TRBV7-2, with D maybe TRBD1 (6 bases). V shed 5 bases and J shed 2 bases, with 13 bases lying between them. CDR1 and CDR2 (germline): SGHTA, FQGNSA. CDR3 length: 15 residues. CDR3 amino acids: CASSPTGTTGNTIYF. CDR3 sequence (DNA): TGTGCCAGCAGCCCAACAGGGACGACTGGAAACACCATATATTTT.

The chain recombines TRBV5-6 with TRBJ1-2, with D hard to call. V lost 1 base and J 6 bases, leaving 13 bases between the germline ends. The CDR3 has 14 residues. Germline CDR1 and CDR2: SGHDT and YYEEEE. CDR3 protein: CASSLTPEDHGYTF. In DNA, the CDR3 is TGTGCCAGCAGCTTGACCCCGGAGGACCATGGCTACACCTTC.

This clone has just a few counts. The rearrangement links TRBV30 to TRBJ1-1, with TRBD1 matching 9 bases. There are 13 residues in the CDR3. The ends lost 4 bases at V and 5 bases at J; junction bases unmatched: 5. CDR1 is GTSNPN and CDR2 is SVGIG in the germline V gene (reference sequence). The CDR3 DNA is TGTGCCTGGAAACGACAGGGGGATACTGAAGCTTTCTTT. Protein: CAWKRQGDTEAFF.

This clone turned up a few times. This chain joins TRBV7-2 and TRBJ1-5; D possibly corresponds to TRBD1 (6 bases). V was clipped by 1 base and J by 1 base, with 14 bases between them. The CDR3 has 17 residues. Germline CDR1 SGHTA, CDR2 FQGNSA. The CDR3 sequence is CASSLDGQPLSNQPQHF. The CDR3 nucleotides read TGTGCCAGCAGCTTAGATGGACAGCCCTTAAGCAATCAGCCCCAGCATTTT.

V gene TRBV19 combines with J gene TRBJ2-7; 11 nucleotides align to TRBD2. Germline V CDR1 and CDR2: LNHDA, SQIVND (reference sequence). This CDR3 contains 17 residues. J gave up 5 bases and V 5 bases, and 14 bases lay outside the gene matches. The CDR3 nucleotides read TGTGCCAGTAGTGACGGACTAGCGGGCGAGATTAAGCACGAGCAGTACTTC. This translates into CASSDGLAGEIKHEQYF.

The chain employs TRBV27 and TRBJ2-6; 11 bases map to TRBD2. CDR1 MNHEY and CDR2 SMNVEV come from the germline V gene (reference sequence). The CDR3 sequence is 19 residues long. V shed 0 bases, J shed 0 bases, and the junction held 4 bases outside the gene matches. The CDR3 sequence: CASSLSPSGGRSGANVLTF. The CDR3 DNA follows: TGTGCCAGCAGTTTATCCCCTAGCGGGGGGCGCTCTGGGGCCAACGTCCTGACTTTC. Full variable domain (rest looked up from reference TRBV27 and TRBJ2-6): EAQVTQNPRYLITVTGKKLTVTCSQNMNHEYMSWYRQDPGLGLRQIYYSMNVEVTDKGDVPEGYKVSRKEKRNFPLILESPSPNQTSLYFCASSLSPSGGRSGANVLTFGAGSRLTVL.

The J gene is TRBJ1-5, the V gene TRBV7-2; D is perhaps TRBD1 (5 bases). V was trimmed by 5 bases and J by 6 bases, leaving 11 bases between them. The CDR3 contains 13 residues. Germline lookup yields CDR1 SGHTA and CDR2 FQGNSA. For the CDR3, the DNA is TGTGCCAGCAGCGATCAGGGTTTTCAGCCCCAGCATTTT. This gives the protein CASSDQGFQPQHF. The complete variable domain, with remaining parts taken from reference TRBV7-2 and TRBJ1-5, reads GAGVSQSPSNKVTEKGKDVELRCDPISGHTALYWYRQSLGQGLEFLIYFQGNSAPDKSGLPSDRFSAERTGGSVSTLTIQRTQQEDSAVYLCASSDQGFQPQHFGDGTRLSIL.

The V gene is TRBV5-1, the J gene TRBJ2-1, with D possibly matching TRBD2 (6 bases). Germline V gene lookup returns CDR1 SGHRS and CDR2 YFSETQ. The CDR3 is 16 amino acids. The V and J ends lost 0 bases and 4 bases respectively, with 14 bases between them. The CDR3 nucleotides are TGCGCCAGCAGCTTGGGACCACTAGCAGAATACAATGAGCAGTTCTTC. Translating it yields CASSLGPLAEYNEQFF.

The chain carries TRBV7-2 and TRBJ2-1; TRBD2 agrees at 7 bases. CDR3 length equals 14 residues. In germline, CDR1 is SGHTA, CDR2 FQGNSA. V shed 1 base, J shed 3 bases, and the junction held 0 bases outside the gene matches. The CDR3 DNA sequence: TGTGCCAGCAGCTTAGGGGACTACTACAATGAGCAGTTCTTC. Translating gives CASSLGDYYNEQFF.

The J gene is TRBJ2-2, the V gene TRBV7-6; TRBD1 agrees at 9 bases. The CDR3 is 16 amino acids. The germline V gene has CDR1 SGHVS and CDR2 FNYEAQ. J lost 7 bases, V lost 5 bases, and 11 bases had no gene match. CDR3 sequence: CASSRADRGWGGELFF. DNA for the CDR3: TGTGCCAGCAGCCGAGCGGACAGGGGCTGGGGCGGGGAGCTGTTTTTT.

This chain connects TRBV7-2 to TRBJ2-1; 10 bases are a match to TRBD2. The length of the CDR3 is 15 residues. After removal of 1 base from V and 8 bases from J, the junction contained 5 bases not matched to a gene. CDR1 and CDR2 (germline): SGHTA, FQGNSA. Here the CDR3 DNA reads TGTGCCAGCAGCTTAGGGCCTAGCGGGAGAGATGAGCAGTTCTTC. It specifies CASSLGPSGRDEQFF.

The chain combines TRBV5-1 with TRBJ2-5, with 7 nucleotides matching TRBD1. Trimming cost V 3 bases and J 0 bases; bases outside gene matches: 2. CDR3 length: 14 amino acids. The germline V gene encodes CDR1 SGHRS and CDR2 YFSETQ. The CDR3 sequence is CASSSTGDQETQYF. The DNA of the CDR3 is TGCGCCAGCAGCTCTACAGGGGACCAAGAGACCCAGTACTTC.

In this sample, this clone turned up a few times. The chain is built from TRBV6-5 and TRBJ1-3; tentatively, D is TRBD1 (6 bases). With 6 bases removed from V and 4 bases from J, the gap between germline ends came to 10 bases. The CDR3 runs to 13 residues. The germline gives CDR1 MNHEY, CDR2 SVGAGI. The CDR3 DNA reads as TGTGCCAGCAGCCTCGACAGGGGAAACACCATATATTTT. Amino acids: CASSLDRGNTIYF.

The sample holds a few counts of this clone. This chain joins TRBV6-5 and TRBJ1-4; TRBD1 is a possible D gene (6 bases). Germline values: CDR1 MNHEY, CDR2 SVGAGI. Deletions cut 5 bases from V and 13 bases from J, with 23 bases between. This CDR3 region has 15 residues. The CDR3 is CASSRTQTPGEGLFF. The CDR3 coding sequence is TGTGCCAGCAGTAGAACACAAACCCCAGGGGAAGGACTGTTTTTT.

In DNA, the CDR3 is TGTGCCAGCAGGGGTGGGGACAGTGAAGCTTTCTTT. It encodes CASRGGDSEAFF. The rearrangement uses TRBV6-6 and TRBJ1-1; 7 positions agree with TRBD1. Germline V gene sequence: CDR1 MNHNY, CDR2 SVGAGI (reference sequence). This CDR3 spans 12 amino acids. The ends lost 6 bases at V and 7 bases at J; junction bases unmatched: 5.

The genes are TRBV18 and TRBJ1-2; no definite D call. In germline, CDR1 is KGHSH, CDR2 LQKENI. V was pared by 0 bases and J by 0 bases, with 8 bases between. This CDR3 is 15 amino acids long. CDR3 protein: CASSPPSRANYGYTF. Written as DNA, the CDR3 is TGTGCCAGCTCACCACCCTCTAGAGCTAACTATGGCTACACCTTC.

This clone was observed a single time. This chain joins TRBV2 and TRBJ2-3; tentative D call: TRBD1 (7 bases). In germline, CDR1 is SNHLY, CDR2 FYNNEI. This CDR3 comprises 14 residues. The ends were cut back, 7 bases at V and 6 bases at J, with 17 bases in the middle. In DNA, the CDR3 is TGTGCCAGCAAGACCCAGGGGGGTAAGGATACGCAGTATTTT. Protein: CASKTQGGKDTQYF.

This clone occurred a few times. The chain has TRBV18 and TRBJ2-5; tentative D call: TRBD1 (6 bases). The germline gives CDR1 KGHSH, CDR2 LQKENI. V was pared by 0 bases and J by 1 base, with 6 bases between. The CDR3 length is 14 residues. This CDR3 reads CASSPPDSQETQYF. CDR3 DNA sequence: TGTGCCAGCTCACCACCGGACAGCCAAGAGACCCAGTACTTC.

The chain employs TRBV18 and TRBJ2-3; 8 positions match TRBD2. Germline V gene data show CDR1 as KGHSH and CDR2 as LQKENI. V gave up 5 bases and J gave up 2 bases; unmatched junction bases: 9. The CDR3 spans 16 residues. The CDR3 spells CASSSDAGLVTDTQYF. CDR3 sequence (DNA): TGTGCCAGCTCATCAGACGCGGGACTAGTCACAGATACGCAGTATTTT.